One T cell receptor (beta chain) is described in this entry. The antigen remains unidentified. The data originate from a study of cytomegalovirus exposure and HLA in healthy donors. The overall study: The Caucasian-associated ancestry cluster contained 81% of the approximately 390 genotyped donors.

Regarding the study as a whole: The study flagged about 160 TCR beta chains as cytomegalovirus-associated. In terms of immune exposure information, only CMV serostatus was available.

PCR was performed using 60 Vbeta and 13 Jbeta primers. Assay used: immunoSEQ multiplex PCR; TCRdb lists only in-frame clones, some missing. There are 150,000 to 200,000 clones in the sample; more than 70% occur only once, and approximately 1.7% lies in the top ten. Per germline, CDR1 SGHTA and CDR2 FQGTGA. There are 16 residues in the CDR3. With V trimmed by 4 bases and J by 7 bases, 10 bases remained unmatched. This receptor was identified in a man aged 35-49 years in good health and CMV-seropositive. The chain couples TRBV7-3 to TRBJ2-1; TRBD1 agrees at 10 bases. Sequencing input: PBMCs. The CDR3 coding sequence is TGTGCCAGCAGCTCCAACCGGGACAGGGGAAGGAATGAGCAGTTCTTC. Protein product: CASSSNRDRGRNEQFF.